This passage covers 30 T cell receptor beta chains from one sample sequenced in a study of T cell responses to AZD1222 COVID-19 vaccine. Repertoires were generated with immunoSEQ multiplex PCR, while TCRdb's copy carries only in-frame clones and drops some. Among tens of thousands of clones listed, approximately 85% were seen once. This specimen consisted of peripheral blood, obtained on day 0 of AZD1222 vaccination. The source of these receptors is an adult in good health.

V and J are TRBV19 and TRBJ2-2; weak D call: TRBD1 (5 bases). Deletions cut 7 bases from V and 6 bases from J, with 15 bases between. Germline CDR1 and CDR2: LNHDA and SQIVND (reference sequence). The CDR3 length is 14 residues. The CDR3 reads CASKDAGWAGELFF. The CDR3, as DNA: TGTGCCAGTAAAGATGCAGGGTGGGCCGGGGAGCTGTTTTTT.

The chain carries TRBV7-2 and TRBJ1-5; TRBD1 is a possible D gene (5 bases). V lost 3 bases to trimming and J lost 2 bases, with 8 bases between them. Per the germline V gene, CDR1 is SGHTA and CDR2 is FQGNSA. This CDR3 region has 14 residues. CDR3 sequence reads: CASSLGTRNQPQHF. CDR3 nucleotides: TGTGCCAGCAGCTTGGGGACCCGCAATCAGCCCCAGCATTTT. The whole variable domain, remainder taken from reference TRBV7-2 and TRBJ1-5, is GAGVSQSPSNKVTEKGKDVELRCDPISGHTALYWYRQSLGQGLEFLIYFQGNSAPDKSGLPSDRFSAERTGGSVSTLTIQRTQQEDSAVYLCASSLGTRNQPQHFGDGTRLSIL.

CDR3 loop: CAITGSGRRLAKNIQYF. The DNA of the CDR3 is TGCGCCATCACGGGTTCGGGCAGAAGACTAGCCAAAAACATTCAGTACTTC. The J gene is TRBJ2-4, the V gene TRBV23-1; D unclear. TRBV23-1 is an open reading frame, and its role is uncertain. CDR3 length: 17 amino acids. Trimming removed 10 bases at V and 0 bases at J, with 22 bases between.

This chain connects TRBV6-5 to TRBJ1-2; TRBD1 matches 8 bases. This CDR3 has 15 amino acids. The V segment lost 2 bases and the J segment 5 bases; nucleotides outside the gene matches: 7. The germline V gene encodes CDR1 MNHEY and CDR2 SVGAGI. The CDR3 DNA follows: TGTGCCAGCAGTTACGAATTGACAGGGGTTTATGGCTACACCTTC. It yields the protein CASSYELTGVYGYTF.

V usage is TRBV2 and J usage is TRBJ1-1; D gene uncertain. The CDR3 contains 13 residues. Trimming took off 4 bases at V and 0 bases at J, with 6 bases between the two ends. Germline loops: CDR1 SNHLY, CDR2 FYNNEI. This CDR3 is CASSGEVNTEAFF. CDR3 nucleotide sequence: TGTGCCAGCAGTGGTGAGGTGAACACTGAAGCTTTCTTT.

The CDR3 nucleotides read TGTGCCAGCACCTTTGCCGGGGCGATTTCCTACGAGCAGTACTTC. Its protein is CASTFAGAISYEQYF. The rearrangement uses TRBV28 and TRBJ2-7; D is possibly TRBD1 or TRBD2 (5 bases each). The germline V gene encodes CDR1 MDHEN and CDR2 SYDVKM. The CDR3 length is 15 residues. Trimming stripped 7 bases from V and 1 base from J, with 17 bases between.

The chain links TRBV7-3 to TRBJ2-5; a possible D gene is TRBD2 (6 bases). Germline V CDR1 and CDR2: SGHTA, FQGTGA. CDR3 length equals 14 residues. Trimming took off 3 bases at V and 2 bases at J, with 10 bases between the two ends. CDR3 amino acids: CASSFQAGQETQYF. The CDR3 nucleotides are TGTGCCAGCAGCTTTCAGGCGGGACAAGAGACCCAGTACTTC.

In its sample, this clone was seen once. The rearrangement uses TRBV5-1 and TRBJ2-2, with D possibly being TRBD2 (5 bases). The CDR3 has 15 residues. The germline gives CDR1 SGHRS, CDR2 YFSETQ. V dropped 2 bases and J dropped 4 bases, with 12 bases sitting between them. In DNA form, the CDR3 reads TGCGCCAGCAGCTTCAGGCCTGAGGGCACCGGGGAGCTGTTTTTT. This translates into CASSFRPEGTGELFF.

The rearrangement joins TRBV28 to TRBJ2-7, with TRBD1 matching over 7 bases. The germline gives CDR1 MDHEN, CDR2 SYDVKM. V was clipped by 6 bases and J by 0 bases; unmatched bases: 11. The CDR3 extends over 16 amino acids. The CDR3, as DNA: TGTGCCAGCAGCACCAGAGCCGGGACAGTCTCCTACGAGCAGTACTTC. Protein product: CASSTRAGTVSYEQYF.

The rearrangement links TRBV7-2 to TRBJ1-2; the match to TRBD1 covers 11 bases. The trim removed 4 bases at V and 8 bases at J, leaving 6 bases unmatched. CDR3 length: 14 amino acids. Germline V lookup: CDR1 SGHTA, CDR2 FQGNSA. CDR3 DNA sequence: TGTGCCAGCAGCTCGGACAGGGGGCAGTTCGGCTACACCTTC. Translated, it gives CASSSDRGQFGYTF.

The chain recombines TRBV27 with TRBJ2-7, with 10 bases identical to TRBD2. Germline trimming cut 8 bases from V and 7 bases from J; bases unmatched to any gene: 14. Per germline, CDR1 MNHEY and CDR2 SMNVEV (reference sequence). This CDR3 region has 15 residues. CDR3 in amino acids: CASRRSGRAYREQYF. The CDR3 DNA is TGTGCCAGCCGAAGAAGCGGGAGGGCCTATAGGGAGCAGTACTTC.

This clone was counted once. This rearrangement joins TRBV24-1 to TRBJ2-3; 12 bases line up with TRBD2. The ends lost 5 bases at V and 6 bases at J; junction bases unmatched: 8. Per germline, CDR1 KGHDR and CDR2 SFDVKD. The CDR3 sequence is 16 residues long. CDR3 sequence reads: CATSARTSGKGDTQYF. The CDR3 DNA follows: TGTGCCACCAGTGCCCGGACTAGCGGGAAGGGTGATACGCAGTATTTT.

This chain joins TRBV15 and TRBJ2-7; TRBD1 matches at 8 bases. The germline gives CDR1 LNHNV, CDR2 YYDKDF (reference sequence). The CDR3 is made up of 15 amino acids. J gave up 5 bases and V 0 bases, and 6 bases lay outside the gene matches. For the CDR3, the DNA is TGTGCCACCAGCAGAGATCCAGGGGGCGCGGACGAGCAGTACTTC. Amino acids: CATSRDPGGADEQYF.

The chain carries TRBV27 and TRBJ2-2; D not resolved. V was pared by 3 bases and J by 0 bases, with 14 bases between. The CDR3 sequence is 17 residues long. Germline V lookup: CDR1 MNHEY, CDR2 SMNVEV (reference sequence). Here the CDR3 reads CASSFRRVYANTGELFF. CDR3 DNA sequence: TGTGCCAGCAGTTTCAGACGGGTCTATGCGAACACCGGGGAGCTGTTTTTT.

This sequence joins TRBV4-3 and TRBJ1-2, with 9 bases that match TRBD1. The CDR3 sequence is 17 residues long. Germline CDR1 LGHNA, CDR2 YSLEER. V shed 0 bases, J shed 6 bases, and the junction held 11 bases outside the gene matches. The CDR3 is CASSQEEDRGGVHGYTF. CDR3 DNA: TGCGCCAGCAGCCAAGAGGAGGACAGGGGAGGCGTCCATGGCTACACCTTC.

The V call is TRBV28, the J call TRBJ2-5; D gene unclear. Per the germline V gene, CDR1 is MDHEN and CDR2 is SYDVKM. The V end lost 6 bases, the J end lost 0 bases, and 14 bases lay between the germline ends. The CDR3 is made up of 15 amino acids. The DNA of the CDR3 is TGTGCCAGCAGCCCCGGACGGAAGTACCAAGAGACCCAGTACTTC. Protein: CASSPGRKYQETQYF.

This chain connects TRBV14 to TRBJ2-1, with 8 bases identical to TRBD2. V dropped 4 bases and J dropped 4; count of bases not matched to a gene: 6. Germline V gene data show CDR1 as SGHDN and CDR2 as FVKESK. This CDR3 has 15 residues. CDR3 nucleotides: TGTGCCAGCAGCCCCCTAGCGGGTTTATACAATGAGCAGTTCTTC. It translates to CASSPLAGLYNEQFF.

The chain is built from TRBV6-5 and TRBJ1-2; no clear D gene. This CDR3 is built from 15 residues. Germline V CDR1 and CDR2: MNHEY, SVGAGI. Trimming pared 8 bases from V and 1 base from J, leaving 17 bases between. The CDR3 sequence: CASRPLRGFNYGYTF. As DNA, the CDR3 is TGTGCCAGCCGGCCACTTAGAGGTTTTAACTATGGCTACACCTTC.

The chain recombines TRBV12-3 or TRBV12-4 with TRBJ2-3, with D unclear. This CDR3 has 11 amino acids. V was cut by 5 bases and J by 2 bases, with 2 bases left in between. The CDR3 sequence: CASSITDTQYF. The CDR3 DNA follows: TGTGCCAGCAGTATCACAGATACGCAGTATTTT.

The chain joins TRBV2 to TRBJ1-2, with TRBD1 matching 9 bases. Per germline, CDR1 SNHLY and CDR2 FYNNEI. Trimming removed 2 bases from V and 3 bases from J; junction bases left unmatched: 1. This CDR3 has 14 amino acids. The CDR3 region is CASSEWTGDYGYTF. CDR3 in DNA: TGTGCCAGCAGTGAATGGACAGGGGACTATGGCTACACCTTC.

This chain joins TRBV13 and TRBJ2-1, with 10 bases matching TRBD2. V lost 5 bases to trimming and J lost 0 bases; unmatched junction nucleotides: 10. This CDR3 spans 18 amino acids. CDR1 is PRHDT and CDR2 is FYEKMQ in the germline V gene (reference sequence). CDR3 sequence reads: CASSLPEGLALSYNEQFF. Here the CDR3 DNA reads TGTGCCAGCAGCCTCCCAGAGGGACTAGCGCTCTCCTACAATGAGCAGTTCTTC.

This sequence joins TRBV3-1 (or the pseudogene TRBV3-2) and TRBJ1-1; tentative D call: TRBD1 (5 bases). Per the germline V gene, CDR1 is LGHDT and CDR2 is YNNKEL (reference sequence). The ends were cut back, 1 base at V and 0 bases at J, with 15 bases in the middle. The CDR3 covers 17 residues. In nucleotides, the CDR3 is TGTGCCAGCAGCCAAGGGGGGGGTGGAGGACTGAACACTGAAGCTTTCTTT. Translated: CASSQGGGGGLNTEAFF.

This chain connects TRBV19 to TRBJ2-7; a possible D gene is TRBD2 (6 bases). The V end was cut by 5 bases, the J end by 0 bases, with 11 bases between. Per the germline V gene, CDR1 is LNHDA and CDR2 is SQIVND (reference sequence). This CDR3 has 14 residues. The CDR3 here is CASSGGTLSYEQYF. The CDR3 coding sequence is TGTGCCAGTAGTGGCGGGACGCTCTCCTACGAGCAGTACTTC.

V usage is TRBV29-1 and J usage is TRBJ2-1; D is unclear. This CDR3 is 12 amino acids long. Per germline, CDR1 SQVTM and CDR2 ANQGSEA. V was shortened by 0 bases and J by 5 bases, with 5 bases between the two germline ends. As DNA, the CDR3 is TGCAGCGTTGAAGACATGGACAATGAGCAGTTCTTC. Translation gives CSVEDMDNEQFF.

V is TRBV6-6 and J is TRBJ1-3, with D unclear. In germline, CDR1 is MNHNY, CDR2 SVGAGI (reference sequence). The length of the CDR3 is 14 residues. Between the trimmed V and J ends, which lost 4 bases and 0 bases, there was a span of 7 bases. CDR3 sequence: CASSLKGSGNTIYF. In nucleotides, the CDR3 is TGTGCCAGCAGTTTGAAGGGCTCTGGAAACACCATATATTTT.

The chain carries TRBV29-1 and TRBJ2-7; 9 bases line up with TRBD1. This CDR3 region has 15 residues. Trimming removed 2 bases from V and 2 bases from J; junction bases left unmatched: 7. Germline-derived CDR1 and CDR2 are SQVTM and ANQGSEA. The CDR3 coding sequence is TGCAGCGTTGAACAGCGGGACAGGGTCCCCTACGAGCAGTACTTC. Encoded protein: CSVEQRDRVPYEQYF.

DNA of the CDR3: TGTGCCAGCAGTCCAAGGGGTATCGGTGAAGCTTTCTTT. Its protein product is CASSPRGIGEAFF. This rearrangement joins TRBV2 to TRBJ1-1; D perhaps matches TRBD1 (5 bases). Trimming took 5 bases from V and 7 from J, leaving 14 bases between them. CDR1 and CDR2 from the germline V gene are SNHLY and FYNNEI. The CDR3 runs to 13 residues.

The chain is built from TRBV5-4 and TRBJ2-5; tentatively, D is TRBD2 (7 bases). Germline V gives CDR1 SGHNT, CDR2 YYREEE (reference sequence). Deletions cut 0 bases from V and 2 bases from J, with 14 bases between. This CDR3 contains 16 residues. This CDR3 reads CASSLVGGGGQETQYF. In DNA form, the CDR3 reads TGTGCCAGCAGCTTGGTTGGCGGGGGCGGTCAAGAGACCCAGTACTTC.

This chain joins TRBV20-1 and TRBJ2-5; tentative D call: TRBD1 (5 bases). Trimming removed 4 bases from V and 2 bases from J, with 5 bases in between. The germline CDR1 and CDR2 sequences are DFQATT and SNEGSKA (reference sequence). The CDR3 totals 11 residues. The CDR3 DNA follows: TGCAGTGCTAACAGGCAAGAGACCCAGTACTTC. Translated: CSANRQETQYF.

Note on this clone: The junction does not match germline at one end; this may be a read error. The chain uses TRBV10-3 and TRBJ2-1; 9 bases map to TRBD2. CDR1 and CDR2 (germline): ENHRY, SYGVKD. This CDR3 has 13 amino acids. CDR3 in amino acids: CAIRKEAGGHAVF. CDR3 bases: TGTGCCATCAGGAAGGAAGCGGGAGGTCACGCTGTCTTC.